This entry is about one T cell receptor (beta chain). As yet, its antigen is unknown. Produced via immunoSEQ multiplex PCR; TCRdb's table is partial and in-frame only. Here the sample spans 55,000 to 75,000 clones, 80% to 95% being singletons. The V and J ends lost 5 bases and 5 bases, in that order; junction bases with no gene match: 3. CDR1 and CDR2 (germline): PRHDT, FYEKMQ (reference sequence). The CDR3 totals 13 residues. The entry originates in a study of T cell clones after liver transplantation. Study-level background: Apart from a few HCV-positive recipients, transplants were for non-autoimmune, non-viral reasons.

General study points: Donor-reactive sequences fell more than third party-reactive ones, suggesting partial deletion. Post-transplant time points were not standardized, so conclusions are preliminary.

Here the sequenced sample was CD4+ T cells from blood, taken around 25 months after liver transplant. The rearrangement uses TRBV13 and TRBJ1-5, with TRBD1 identical over 7 bases. The sequence derives from a human patient who received a liver transplant. Among the T cells, some may be from the graft donor. CDR3 DNA: TGTGCCAGCAGCCTTACAGGGGATCAGCCCCAGCATTTT. Residues: CASSLTGDQPQHF.